Listed below are T cell receptor beta chains from one sample, sequenced in a study of spatial heterogeneity in lung cancer. TCRdb analysed the 5' RACE reads with MiXCR anew, one entry per CDR3 protein. Among over 75,000 distinct CDR3 sequences listed, approximately 20% were seen once. Sequencing was performed on PBMCs, taken at surgery. The receptors shown here come from a male donor with early-stage non-small cell lung cancer. Both conserved end residues are trimmed from each CDR3.

v_gene,j_gene,CDR3aa
TRBV5-4,TRBJ2-7,ASSGGYEQY
TRBV7-3,TRBJ2-4,ASSLNSQNIQY
TRBV6-1,TRBJ2-1,ASTGTSQTYNEQF
TRBV11-3,TRBJ1-4,ASSYEDEKLF
TRBV3-1,TRBJ1-1,ASSQDTGLKNTEAF
TRBV6-5,TRBJ1-1,ASSYTNGGGSEAF
TRBV3-1,TRBJ2-3,ASSWKFLDTQY
TRBV4-1,TRBJ2-6,ASSQDISSGANVLT
TRBV6-5,TRBJ2-1,ASSYSVRGGGKNNEQF
TRBV11-2,TRBJ2-2,ASSQTGVTNTGELF
TRBV18,TRBJ2-7,ASSPGERGWSEQY
TRBV4-2,TRBJ2-6,ASSQDTPGRSNSGANVLT
TRBV2,TRBJ2-3,ASWWLDGIRPKTHRTDTQY
TRBV11-2,TRBJ2-2,ASSLDEDAYTGELF
TRBV6-5,TRBJ1-6,ASSPARYNSPLH
TRBV9,TRBJ1-1,ASSKGVGTEAF
TRBV27,TRBJ2-5,ASSPRRTSGQETQY
TRBV2,TRBJ2-3,ASTRGLGGTDTQY
TRBV24-1,TRBJ1-2,ATSDFGGYT
TRBV11-2,TRBJ2-5,ASSPEQETQY
TRBV3-1,TRBJ1-1,ASSLIGDRGLETEAF
TRBV6-1,TRBJ1-3,ASGSSSGNTIY
TRBV9,TRBJ2-5,ASSYPSGRAGETQY
TRBV6-6,TRBJ1-1,ASSTDRGRLTEAF
TRBV12-3/TRBV12-4,TRBJ2-7,ASRQTGLHEQY
TRBV2,TRBJ2-7,ASSEQGPGRHEQY
TRBV7-3,TRBJ2-3,ASSPTRITDTQY
TRBV11-3,TRBJ2-3,ASSSRGSRDTQY
TRBV9,TRBJ2-3,ASSAPSGVSTDTQY
TRBV15,TRBJ2-7,ATSRDVEGYEQY
TRBV11-2,TRBJ1-6,ASSLVSDSPLH